The rows below give T cell receptor beta chains drawn from one sample of a study of OX40 agonist ivuxolimab in advanced cancers. Profiling relied on immunoSEQ multiplex PCR, and the TCRdb table lists in-frame clones only, not all of them. The sample contains 74,000 or so clones, 85% to 95% of which appear only once. The sequencing here drew on CD4+ or CD8+ T cells sorted from blood, taken in a trial of the OX40 agonist ivuxolimab. These receptors came from an adult with an advanced solid tumor such as melanoma, head and neck, liver or kidney cancer. Both conserved end residues are part of each CDR3. Fields, in order: V gene, J gene, CDR3 length, clone size, CDR3 protein. Rows may omit the clone size; those that give it use once, few, many or a size class.

V: TRBV28; J: TRBJ1-5; length: 12; size: -; CDR3: CASRGMGQPQHF
V: TRBV19; J: TRBJ2-1; length: 14; size: -; CDR3: CASSISAGGNEQFF
V: TRBV14; J: TRBJ1-1; length: 17; size: -; CDR3: CASSPSDGHHSNTEAFF
V: TRBV7-6; J: TRBJ1-5; length: 16; size: -; CDR3: CASSLSAGGSNQPQHF
V: TRBV7-2; J: TRBJ1-2; length: 18; size: -; CDR3: CASSLALGPGRSNYGYTF
V: TRBV5-1; J: TRBJ2-7; length: 13; size: -; CDR3: CASSFRVASEQYF
V: TRBV29-1; J: TRBJ2-7; length: 15; size: -; CDR3: CSVESRRQGAGEQYF
V: TRBV7-9; J: TRBJ2-7; length: 18; size: -; CDR3: CASSLADLDRAGWYEQYF
V: TRBV30; J: TRBJ1-4; length: 14; size: -; CDR3: CAIMGEGTNEKLFF
V: TRBV4-3; J: TRBJ2-3; length: 22; size: -; CDR3: CASSQDRRLVRETTYPPDTQYF
V: TRBV19; J: TRBJ1-5; length: 15; size: -; CDR3: CASSISGTDHQPQHF
V: TRBV7-2; J: TRBJ1-1; length: 14; size: -; CDR3: CASSHPGGGTEAFF
V: TRBV5-4; J: TRBJ2-7; length: 13; size: -; CDR3: CASSLARAYEQYF
V: TRBV6-5; J: TRBJ1-1; length: 13; size: -; CDR3: CASSYGEDTEAFF
V: TRBV15; J: TRBJ1-1; length: 17; size: -; CDR3: CATSRPTGAVRNTEAFF
V: TRBV19; J: TRBJ2-3; length: 13; size: -; CDR3: CASSSQGSDTQYF
V: TRBV4-3; J: TRBJ1-4; length: 15; size: -; CDR3: CASSQDRRGYEKLFF
V: TRBV9; J: TRBJ1-2; length: 17; size: -; CDR3: CASSVGDRGPPNYGYTF
V: TRBV5-4; J: TRBJ2-7; length: 17; size: -; CDR3: CASSLAGLAGGSYEQYF
V: TRBV7-2; J: TRBJ2-5; length: 13; size: -; CDR3: CASSFAFQETQYF
V: TRBV5-1; J: TRBJ2-7; length: 13; size: -; CDR3: CASSAGSPYEQYF
V: TRBV7-9; J: TRBJ2-7; length: 15; size: -; CDR3: CASSLIGLAGNEQYF
V: TRBV4-1; J: TRBJ1-5; length: 14; size: -; CDR3: CASSQIIGKQPQHF
V: TRBV29-1; J: TRBJ2-1; length: 13; size: -; CDR3: CSVPGAAYNEQFF
V: TRBV7-7; J: TRBJ2-6; length: 14; size: once; CDR3: CASSGVLGANVLTF
V: TRBV7-9; J: TRBJ2-1; length: 11; size: -; CDR3: CASSEGNEQFF
V: TRBV21-1; J: TRBJ1-1; length: 15; size: -; CDR3: CASSKARKGTGRAFF
V: TRBV27; J: TRBJ2-1; length: 15; size: -; CDR3: CASRRDRSSYNEQFF
V: TRBV4-1; J: TRBJ1-2; length: 12; size: -; CDR3: CASSQGTQGYTF
V: TRBV4-3; J: TRBJ2-3; length: 17; size: -; CDR3: CASSPTGTGDTTDTQYF
V: TRBV7-3; J: TRBJ2-1; length: 18; size: -; CDR3: CASSPTAGLAGDYNEQFF
V: TRBV6-5; J: TRBJ1-1; length: 13; size: -; CDR3: CASSPGTGTEAFF
V: TRBV9; J: TRBJ1-1; length: 15; size: -; CDR3: CASSPRTDRSTEAFF
V: TRBV6-5; J: TRBJ2-7; length: 14; size: -; CDR3: CASSGASNPYEQYF
V: TRBV5-1; J: TRBJ2-2; length: 17; size: once; CDR3: CASSLLLGLKNTGELFF
V: TRBV7-9; J: TRBJ1-3; length: 15; size: -; CDR3: CASSFTGGLGNTIYF
V: TRBV5-4; J: TRBJ2-3; length: 12; size: -; CDR3: CASRLAGDTQYF
V: TRBV7-6; J: TRBJ1-3; length: 15; size: -; CDR3: CASSLARSSGNTIYF
V: TRBV4-3; J: TRBJ1-2; length: 14; size: once; CDR3: CASSQDGGVDGYTF
V: TRBV10-2; J: TRBJ2-7; length: 13; size: -; CDR3: CATLTGAQGEQYF
V: TRBV27; J: TRBJ2-1; length: 14; size: -; CDR3: CASSQGVWYNEQFF
V: TRBV27; J: TRBJ2-7; length: 15; size: -; CDR3: CASSLILASGTEQYF
V: TRBV15; J: TRBJ1-5; length: 16; size: -; CDR3: CATSPEQSGGDQPQHF